The T cell receptor beta chain described here comes from a study of T cell responses to AZD1222 COVID-19 vaccine. Points from the study as a whole: Per reports, nearly half of all spike-specific TCRs target regions that are unmutated in variants.

Germline V gives CDR1 SGHAT, CDR2 FQNNGV. The CDR3 is 15 residues long. The V end lost 1 base, the J end lost 6 bases, and 12 bases lay between the germline ends. Repertoires were generated with immunoSEQ multiplex PCR, while TCRdb's copy carries only in-frame clones and drops some. The table shows about 110,000 clones, with roughly 84% occurring only once. Concerning this clone: What it recognizes is unknown.

Here the sequenced sample was peripheral blood, taken on day 0 of AZD1222 vaccination. This TCR was sampled from an adult in good health. The chain uses TRBV11-2 and TRBJ2-2, with D tentatively TRBD1 or TRBD2 (5 bases each). The CDR3 DNA reads TGTGCCAGCAGCTTAGTCGGCCGGGGCTCCGGGGAGCTGTTTTTT. This sequence encodes CASSLVGRGSGELFF.